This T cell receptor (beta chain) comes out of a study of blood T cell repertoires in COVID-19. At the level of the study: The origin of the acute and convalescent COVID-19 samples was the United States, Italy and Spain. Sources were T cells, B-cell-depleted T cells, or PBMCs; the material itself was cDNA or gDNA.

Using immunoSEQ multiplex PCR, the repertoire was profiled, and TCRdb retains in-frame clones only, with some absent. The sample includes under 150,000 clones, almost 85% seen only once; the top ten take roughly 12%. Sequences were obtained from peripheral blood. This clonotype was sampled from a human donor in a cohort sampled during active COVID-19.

In DNA, the CDR3 is TGCGCCAGCAGCTTGGTTGGGCTGAACACTGAAGCTTTCTTT. This translates into CASSLVGLNTEAFF. The rearrangement joins TRBV5-1 to TRBJ1-1, with unresolved D. The CDR3 covers 14 residues. From germline, CDR1 is SGHRS and CDR2 YFSETQ. Trimming left V 0 bases short and J 0 bases short, with 6 bases between.